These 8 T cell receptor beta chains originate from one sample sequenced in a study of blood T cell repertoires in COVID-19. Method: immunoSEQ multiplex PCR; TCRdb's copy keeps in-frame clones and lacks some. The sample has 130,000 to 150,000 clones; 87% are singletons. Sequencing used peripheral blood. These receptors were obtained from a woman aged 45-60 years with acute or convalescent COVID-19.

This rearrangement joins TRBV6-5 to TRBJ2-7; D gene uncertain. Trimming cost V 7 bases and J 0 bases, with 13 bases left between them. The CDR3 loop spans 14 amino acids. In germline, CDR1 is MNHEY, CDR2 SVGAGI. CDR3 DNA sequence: TGTGCCAGCATCCTCGTACTCCCCTCCTACGAGCAGTACTTC. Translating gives CASILVLPSYEQYF.

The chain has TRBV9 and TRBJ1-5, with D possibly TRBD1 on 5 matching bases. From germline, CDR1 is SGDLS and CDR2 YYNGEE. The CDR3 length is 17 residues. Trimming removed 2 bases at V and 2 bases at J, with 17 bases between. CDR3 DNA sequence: TGTGCCAGCAGCGTTGACAGTTATGGCATGGGCAATCAGCCCCAGCATTTT. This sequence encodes CASSVDSYGMGNQPQHF.

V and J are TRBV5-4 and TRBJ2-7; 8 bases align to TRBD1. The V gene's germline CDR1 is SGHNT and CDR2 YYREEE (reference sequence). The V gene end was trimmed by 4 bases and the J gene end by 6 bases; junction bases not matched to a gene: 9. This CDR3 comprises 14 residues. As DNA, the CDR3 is TGTGCCAGCAGCCCATGGGCAGGGGGCAGCGAGCAGTACTTC. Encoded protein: CASSPWAGGSEQYF.

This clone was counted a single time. CDR3 sequence reads: CSASADITEEQYF. The CDR3 DNA follows: TGCAGTGCTAGTGCGGACATAACAGAGGAGCAGTACTTC. The chain is built from TRBV20-1 and TRBJ2-7, with D perhaps matching TRBD1 (5 bases). This CDR3 spans 13 amino acids. The V gene's germline CDR1 is DFQATT and CDR2 SNEGSKA (reference sequence). V was trimmed by 3 bases and J by 7 bases, leaving 16 bases between them.

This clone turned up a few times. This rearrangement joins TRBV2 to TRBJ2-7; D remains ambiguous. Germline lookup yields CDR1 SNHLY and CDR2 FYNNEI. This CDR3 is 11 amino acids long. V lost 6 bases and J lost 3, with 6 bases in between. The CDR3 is CASRPDYEQYF. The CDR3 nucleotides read TGTGCCAGCAGACCAGACTACGAGCAGTACTTC.

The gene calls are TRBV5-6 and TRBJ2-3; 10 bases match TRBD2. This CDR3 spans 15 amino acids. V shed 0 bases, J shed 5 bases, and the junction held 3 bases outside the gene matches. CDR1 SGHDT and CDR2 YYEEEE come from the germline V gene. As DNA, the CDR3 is TGTGCCAGCAGCTTGGGGAGCGGGAGGGGAGATACGCAGTATTTT. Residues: CASSLGSGRGDTQYF. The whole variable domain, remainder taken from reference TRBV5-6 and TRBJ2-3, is DAGVTQSPTHLIKTRGQQVTLRCSPKSGHDTVSWYQQALGQGPQFIFQYYEEEERQRGNFPDRFSGHQFPNYSSELNVNALLLGDSALYLCASSLGSGRGDTQYFGPGTRLTVL.

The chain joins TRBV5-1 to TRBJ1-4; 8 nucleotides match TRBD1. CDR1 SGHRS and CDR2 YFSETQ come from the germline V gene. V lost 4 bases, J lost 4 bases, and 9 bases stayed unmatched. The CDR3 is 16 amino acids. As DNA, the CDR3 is TGCGCCAGCAGCCCGACCTTGACAGGGGTTAATGAAAAACTGTTTTTT. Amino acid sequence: CASSPTLTGVNEKLFF. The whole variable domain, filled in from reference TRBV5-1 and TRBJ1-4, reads KAGVTQTPRYLIKTRGQQVTLSCSPISGHRSVSWYQQTPGQGLQFLFEYFSETQRNKGNFPGRFSGRQFSNSRSEMNVSTLELGDSALYLCASSPTLTGVNEKLFFGSGTQLSVL.

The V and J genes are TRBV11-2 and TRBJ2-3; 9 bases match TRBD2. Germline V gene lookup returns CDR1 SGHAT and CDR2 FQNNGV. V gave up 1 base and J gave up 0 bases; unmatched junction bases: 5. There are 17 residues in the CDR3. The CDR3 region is CASSLGASGTSTDTQYF. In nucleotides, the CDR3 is TGTGCCAGCAGCTTAGGGGCTAGCGGGACAAGCACAGATACGCAGTATTTT.